This T cell receptor beta chain was identified during a study of shared clonotypes between healthy human individuals. Germline assignment: CDR1 MDHEN and CDR2 SYDVKM. The CDR3 is 16 residues long. Trimming cost V 2 bases and J 0 bases, with 11 bases left between them. Naivety among CD8 cells was defined by CD45RO negativity and positive CCR7 selection, thereby excluding terminally differentiated effector memory CD45RA+ cells. The data were produced by immunoSEQ multiplex PCR, yet TCRdb's version contains in-frame clones alone and is incomplete. The table lists about 820,000 clones, nearly 95% of them singletons, with under 30% in the top ten.

The gene calls are TRBV28 and TRBJ1-5; D call uncertain. This sequence was found in a young man in good health. Sequenced material: naive CD8+ T cells sorted from blood. The CDR3 DNA is TGTGCCAGCAGTTTACCCCCTCGGGTTAGCAATCAGCCCCAGCATTTT. Translating it yields CASSLPPRVSNQPQHF.